These T cell receptor beta chains were read from a single sample in a study of CXCR3-negative and CXCR3-positive naive CD8 T cells. TCRdb reanalyzed the 5' RACE reads, giving one entry per CDR3 protein sequence and no DNA. This sample contains over 100,000 distinct CDR3 sequences. Sequencing input: naive CXCR3- CD8+ T cells from blood. The receptors were gathered from a human donor in good health. Some clones in this sample may be carry-over from other donors' samples. CDR3s include the opening cysteine and the closing phenylalanine or tryptophan. The order of the fields is V gene, J gene, CDR3 protein.

v_call: TRBV29-1
j_call: TRBJ1-2
cdr3_aa: CSDGRPSGYTF

v_call: TRBV12-3/TRBV12-4
j_call: TRBJ2-1
cdr3_aa: CASSWAGNEQFF

v_call: TRBV7-9
j_call: TRBJ2-2
cdr3_aa: CASSLPGQTGELFF

v_call: TRBV20-1
j_call: TRBJ2-1
cdr3_aa: CSAPTPTRASAWNEQFF

v_call: TRBV4-1
j_call: TRBJ2-3
cdr3_aa: CASSQEAGRTGDTQYF

v_call: TRBV4-3
j_call: TRBJ2-7
cdr3_aa: CASSQWGAESYEQYF

v_call: TRBV28
j_call: TRBJ2-7
cdr3_aa: CASSLPGRLTYEQYF

v_call: TRBV10-3
j_call: TRBJ2-7
cdr3_aa: CAISESPSGSYEQYF

v_call: TRBV6-6
j_call: TRBJ2-2
cdr3_aa: CASSYPGTGELFF

v_call: TRBV7-6
j_call: TRBJ1-3
cdr3_aa: CASSLYGDGNTIYF

v_call: TRBV28
j_call: TRBJ1-1
cdr3_aa: CASSPGWTEAFF